One and the same sample provided the 2 T cell receptor beta chains below, sequenced in a study of blood T cell repertoires in COVID-19. TCRdb keeps only in-frame clones here, not all; method: immunoSEQ multiplex PCR. The data show roughly 200,000 clones, with about 86% seen just once and just over 8.5% held by the top ten. Sequencing was carried out using peripheral blood. All receptors come from a man aged 35-49 years with active or convalescent COVID-19.

There are many counts of this clone. This chain joins TRBV9 and TRBJ1-6, with D hard to call. From germline, CDR1 is SGDLS and CDR2 YYNGEE. With 0 bases removed from V and 5 bases from J, the gap between germline ends came to 6 bases. The CDR3 spans 14 residues. The CDR3 bases are TGTGCCAGCAGCGTAGCGCCAGATAATTCACCCCTCCACTTT. Its protein is CASSVAPDNSPLHF.

The chain is built from TRBV7-3 and TRBJ2-7; 10 nucleotides match TRBD2. The CDR3 length is 14 residues. Germline V gene data show CDR1 as SGHTA and CDR2 as FQGTGA. J gave up 3 bases and V 3 bases, and 2 bases lay outside the gene matches. The CDR3 sequence: CASSLSGRGYEQYF. DNA for the CDR3: TGTGCCAGCAGCTTGAGCGGGAGGGGCTACGAGCAGTACTTC.